This TCR beta chain was identified during a study of post-analysis software for immune sequencing data. Study background: Progressive-relapsing, secondary progressive and relapsing-remitting multiple sclerosis were among the disease courses included. The study's findings and limits: Multiple sclerosis patients had significantly lower normalized Chao1 diversity than controls. Samples sharing a preparation batch grouped tightly together when assessed by F measure. About five TRBV segments were more frequent in patients than controls; TRBV5-6, TRBV5-1 and TRBV20-1 belonged to this group.

CDR1 is LGHDT and CDR2 is YNNKEL in the germline V gene (reference sequence). V lost 0 bases and J 0 bases, leaving 12 bases between the germline ends. The CDR3 totals 18 residues. Incorporated into the TCR beta cDNA libraries were unique molecular identifiers, which served to reduce PCR and sequencing biases. MiXCR, run by TCRdb on the PCR reads, gives a single entry per CDR3 protein. This table holds about 400,000 distinct CDR3 sequences, roughly 38% found once. The sample holds many counts of this clonotype. Its antigen is not identified. The source of this sequence is a girl aged 5-17 years with multiple sclerosis. The rearrangement links TRBV3-1 to TRBJ2-6; tentative D call: TRBD1 (5 bases). The sample taken for sequencing was blood. The CDR3 region is CASSQEGVRFSGANVLTF. In DNA form, the CDR3 reads TGTGCCAGCAGCCAAGAAGGGGTGAGATTCTCTGGGGCCAACGTCCTGACTTTC.